This is a list of T cell receptor beta chains from one sample in a study of shared clonotypes between healthy human individuals. Assay used: immunoSEQ multiplex PCR; TCRdb lists only in-frame clones, some missing. Of around 1.5 million clones in the sample, approximately 98% were seen once. Sequences were obtained from naive CD4+ T cells sorted from blood. These receptors all come from a man between 25 and 39 years old in good health. Each CDR3 is given with its conserved first and last residue. The D gene is left open where the match is weak. Part of the rows lack a size; the others show once, few, many or a class for expanded clones.

size: NA; D: TRBD1; V: TRBV6-1; J: TRBJ2-7; DNA: TGTGCCAGCACCACAGGACAGGGGGCATACGAGCAGTACTTC; CDR3: CASTTGQGAYEQYF
size: NA; D: TRBD1; V: TRBV28; J: TRBJ1-2; DNA: TGTGCCAGCAGTTTACTTTCAGGGGGCGGATCCCACACCTTC; CDR3: CASSLLSGGGSHTF
size: NA; D: NA; V: TRBV21-1; J: TRBJ2-3; DNA: TGTGCCAGCAGCAAAGACCGAGGGGGGACGACAGATACGCAGTATTTT; CDR3: CASSKDRGGTTDTQYF
size: NA; D: TRBD1; V: TRBV2; J: TRBJ1-2; DNA: TGTGCCAGCAGACTCCGGGACAGGGCATTATATGGCTACACCTTC; CDR3: CASRLRDRALYGYTF
size: NA; D: NA; V: TRBV28; J: TRBJ2-7; DNA: TGTGCCAGCAGGGGATTTTACGAGCAGTACTTC; CDR3: CASRGFYEQYF
size: NA; D: TRBD2; V: TRBV5-1; J: TRBJ2-7; DNA: TGCGCCAGCAGCTTGGCCCTAGCGGGTCTCCATTCCTACGAGCAGTACTTC; CDR3: CASSLALAGLHSYEQYF
size: once; D: NA; V: TRBV5-4; J: TRBJ2-2; DNA: TGTGCCAGCAGCCTCCGGCAGGGGATTCCGAACACCGGGGAGCTGTTTTTT; CDR3: CASSLRQGIPNTGELFF
size: NA; D: NA; V: TRBV11-3; J: TRBJ2-3; DNA: TGTGCCAGCAGCTTAGGGGTGGGTCCATTCACAGATACGCAGTATTTT; CDR3: CASSLGVGPFTDTQYF
size: NA; D: TRBD1; V: TRBV19; J: TRBJ2-7; DNA: TGTGCCAGTAGTAAGGGACAGAGTTACGAGCAGTACTTC; CDR3: CASSKGQSYEQYF
size: NA; D: NA; V: TRBV5-1; J: TRBJ2-7; DNA: TGCGCCAGCAGCCCCCAGGGTAACGAGCAGTACTTC; CDR3: CASSPQGNEQYF
size: NA; D: NA; V: TRBV5-1; J: TRBJ2-5; DNA: TGCGCCAGCAGCTCAAACGAAGAGGCCCAGTACTTC; CDR3: CASSSNEEAQYF
size: once; D: TRBD2; V: TRBV28; J: TRBJ2-5; DNA: TGTGCCAGCAGCCCCGGGCTAGCGGGGTTAGGAGAGACCCAGTACTTC; CDR3: CASSPGLAGLGETQYF
size: NA; D: TRBD2; V: TRBV5-1; J: TRBJ2-7; DNA: TGCGCCAGCAGCTCCGGGCTAGCGGACTCCTACGAGCAGTACTTC; CDR3: CASSSGLADSYEQYF
size: once; D: NA; V: TRBV13; J: TRBJ2-7; DNA: TGTGCCAGCAGTTTAGGAGTCCCAAGGAGCTCCTACGAGCAGTACTTC; CDR3: CASSLGVPRSSYEQYF
size: NA; D: NA; V: TRBV19; J: TRBJ2-1; DNA: TGTGCCAGTGGGCAAATGGCGGACAGCTCCTACAATGAGCAGTTCTTC; CDR3: CASGQMADSSYNEQFF
size: NA; D: NA; V: TRBV29-1; J: TRBJ2-1; DNA: TGCAGCGTTGCCCTAGCGCCGAATGAGCAGTTCTTC; CDR3: CSVALAPNEQFF
size: NA; D: TRBD2; V: TRBV7-7; J: TRBJ2-7; DNA: TGTGCCAGCAGCTTAACAAGCGGGACTAGCGGGAGGGCCTACGAGCAGTACTTC; CDR3: CASSLTSGTSGRAYEQYF
size: NA; D: NA; V: TRBV6-1; J: TRBJ1-1; DNA: TGTGCCAGCAGTCGGACAGTAGAAGCTTTCTTT; CDR3: CASSRTVEAFF
size: NA; D: TRBD2; V: TRBV28; J: TRBJ2-3; DNA: TGTGCCAGCTGCCTTAGCGGGAGGGCCTCAGATACGCAGTATTTT; CDR3: CASCLSGRASDTQYF
size: NA; D: NA; V: TRBV25-1; J: TRBJ2-1; DNA: TGTGCCAGCAGTGAATTTAAGGGGAGCTCCTACAATGAGCAGTTCTTC; CDR3: CASSEFKGSSYNEQFF